This is a list of T cell receptor beta chains from one sample in a study of cytomegalovirus exposure and HLA in healthy donors. Only in-frame clones appear in the TCRdb table, and some are missing; sequencing was by immunoSEQ multiplex PCR. Seen here are 100,000 to 150,000 clones, more than 95% observed once, and the top ten hold about 1.7%. What was sequenced was PBMCs. Source of these receptors: a man aged 18 to 30 in good health and CMV-seronegative. Each CDR3 is given with its conserved first and last residue. The order of the fields is V gene, J gene, D gene, clone size, CDR3 DNA, CDR3 protein. The D gene is left open where the match is weak. Some rows have no size entry. The others give once, few or many, or a class for an expanded clone.

TRBV6-5	TRBJ1-1	.	.	TGTGCCAGCAAACGGGACACTGAAGCTTTCTTT	CASKRDTEAFF
TRBV30	TRBJ2-2	TRBD1	.	TGTGCCTGGCGTGACAGGGCGGCAAGGACCGGGGAGCTGTTTTTT	CAWRDRAARTGELFF
TRBV7-9	TRBJ2-5	.	.	TGTGCCAGCAGCCCTTCGGACAGCCAAGAGACCCAGTACTTC	CASSPSDSQETQYF
TRBV19	TRBJ1-2	.	once	TGTGCCAGTAGTTACGGGGACATCACGACAGCTAACTATGGCTACACCTTC	CASSYGDITTANYGYTF
TRBV15	TRBJ2-7	TRBD2	.	TGTGCCACCAGCAGAGAGGACAGCGGGAGTTACGAGCAGTACTTC	CATSREDSGSYEQYF
TRBV6-6	TRBJ2-7	.	once	TGTGCCAGCAGCCTGGCTCAGTTCAGCTCCTACGAGCAGTACTTC	CASSLAQFSSYEQYF
TRBV28	TRBJ2-7	.	.	TGTGCCAGCAGTTTACAGGGGTGGGGCGAGCAGTACTTC	CASSLQGWGEQYF
TRBV28	TRBJ1-2	TRBD1	.	TGTGCCAGCAGTCGGACAGGCTATGGCTACACCTTC	CASSRTGYGYTF
TRBV30	TRBJ1-2	.	.	TGTGCCTGGAGTGATATGAGGGATAACTATGGCTACACCTTC	CAWSDMRDNYGYTF
TRBV4-3	TRBJ2-2	.	once	TGCGCCAGCAGCCTAGAAGCGGGCTACCCTAACACCGGGGAGCTGTTTTTT	CASSLEAGYPNTGELFF
TRBV19	TRBJ2-5	.	once	TGTGCCACCGCGGAACGGGATTTGGCGGAGACCCAGTACTTC	CATAERDLAETQYF
TRBV2	TRBJ2-5	TRBD1	.	TGTGCCAGCAGAGCCGGGACAGGGATCGAGACCCAGTACTTC	CASRAGTGIETQYF
TRBV5-1	TRBJ2-5	.	.	TGCGCCAGCAGCTTTTCAGGGGACGAGACCCAGTACTTC	CASSFSGDETQYF
TRBV27	TRBJ1-2	.	.	TGTGCCAGCAGTCCTCTCGTGACTCTTAACTATGGCTACACCTTC	CASSPLVTLNYGYTF
TRBV7-3	TRBJ1-5	.	once	TGTGCCAGCAGCTTAATGGGGGGAAGCAATCAGCCCCAGCATTTT	CASSLMGGSNQPQHF
TRBV18	TRBJ2-7	.	.	TGTGCCAGCTCTCTCCAGACGGGGTTGGAGCAGTACTTC	CASSLQTGLEQYF
TRBV12-5	TRBJ1-2	.	.	TGTGCTAGTGGTAAAGCAGGGGAAATCTTAGACTATGGCTACACCTTC	CASGKAGEILDYGYTF
TRBV28	TRBJ1-1	.	.	TGTGCCAGCAGAGGAGTGAACACTGAAGCTTTCTTT	CASRGVNTEAFF
TRBV2	TRBJ2-3	TRBD1	.	TGTGCCAGCAGTGCCCAGACAGGGGGCACAGATACGCAGTATTTT	CASSAQTGGTDTQYF
TRBV6-1	TRBJ1-1	.	.	TGTGCCAGCAGTGTCAGGGGAGAGGGGGACACTGAAGCTTTCTTT	CASSVRGEGDTEAFF
TRBV25-1	TRBJ2-5	.	.	TGTGCCAGCAGTGAATACTCGCCGACAGGGACCCAGTACTTC	CASSEYSPTGTQYF
TRBV5-5	TRBJ1-2	.	.	TGTGCCAGCAGCTGGATACAGAGTTCCTATGGCTACACCTTC	CASSWIQSSYGYTF
TRBV9	TRBJ1-2	.	.	TGTGCCAGCAGCCCCAGACACGACTATAACTATGGCTACACCTTC	CASSPRHDYNYGYTF
TRBV27	TRBJ2-5	.	.	TGTGCCACCTGGGCCCAAGAGACCCAGTACTTC	CATWAQETQYF
TRBV28	TRBJ2-5	TRBD2	once	TGTGCCAGCAGCTTGACTAGCGGGGGCCAAGAGACCCAGTACTTC	CASSLTSGGQETQYF
TRBV28	TRBJ2-1	TRBD2	.	TGTGCCACCCATGGTCCCAATTCGAGGCTAGCGGGGTACAATGAGCAGTTCTTC	CATHGPNSRLAGYNEQFF
TRBV27	TRBJ2-3	TRBD2	few	TGTGCCAGCAGTTTAGGCCTAGCGGTTAGCACAGATACGCAGTATTTT	CASSLGLAVSTDTQYF
TRBV11-2	TRBJ2-7	.	.	TGTGCCAGCAGGAGTTCCCCTAAATGGTACTTC	CASRSSPKWYF
TRBV18	TRBJ1-4	.	once	TGTGCCAGCTCACACGGACAGCAAGTCAATGAAAAACTGTTTTTT	CASSHGQQVNEKLFF
TRBV27	TRBJ1-5	.	.	TGTGCCAGCAGTTTGAGGGGCAATCAGCCCCAGCATTTT	CASSLRGNQPQHF
TRBV30	TRBJ2-7	.	.	TGTGCCTGGAGGAACTATCGGGTCTTCGACTACGAGCAGTACTTC	CAWRNYRVFDYEQYF
TRBV15	TRBJ1-5	.	.	TGTGCCACCAGCAGAGATTGGGGGGGCCGGCAGCCCCAGCATTTT	CATSRDWGGRQPQHF